What follows are 22 T cell receptor beta chains derived from one specimen sequenced in a study of blood T cell repertoires in COVID-19. Method: immunoSEQ multiplex PCR; TCRdb's copy keeps in-frame clones and lacks some. The data contain fewer than 450,000 clones, approximately 90% of them singletons. The sequenced sample was peripheral blood. These receptors originate from a woman aged 45-65 years with COVID-19, enrolled during active disease.

This clone has a handful of counts. V gene TRBV2 combines with J gene TRBJ1-2, with D tentatively TRBD1 (5 bases). Germline V gene lookup returns CDR1 SNHLY and CDR2 FYNNEI. V shed 1 base and J shed 2 bases, with 8 bases lying between them. This CDR3 is 14 amino acids long. CDR3: CASSEGRDNYGYTF. CDR3 coding DNA: TGTGCCAGCAGTGAAGGGAGGGACAACTATGGCTACACCTTC.

This sequence joins TRBV6-2 or TRBV6-3 and TRBJ2-4, with D perhaps TRBD1 (5 bases). In germline, CDR1 is MNHEY, CDR2 SVGEGT. V was pared by 4 bases and J by 6 bases, with 13 bases between. The CDR3 has 14 amino acids. CDR3 loop: CASSWLGLGNIQYF. The CDR3 bases are TGTGCCAGCAGTTGGCTGGGGCTGGGAAACATTCAGTACTTC.

This chain links TRBV2 with TRBJ1-2; D may be TRBD1 (6 bases). The CDR3 has 14 residues. Germline assignment: CDR1 SNHLY and CDR2 FYNNEI. V gave up 5 bases and J gave up 5 bases, with 15 bases separating them. The CDR3 DNA is TGTGCCAGCAGTAGAAGACAGGTGGTATATGGCTACACCTTC. Protein product: CASSRRQVVYGYTF.

The genes are TRBV5-6 and TRBJ1-4; TRBD1 is a possible D gene (6 bases). The CDR3 is made up of 14 amino acids. Trimming pared 4 bases from V and 7 bases from J, leaving 14 bases between. Germline CDR1 and CDR2: SGHDT and YYEEEE. The CDR3 bases are TGTGCCAGCAGCCAGGGGCGGACCGTTGAAAAACTGTTTTTT. Residues: CASSQGRTVEKLFF.

The CDR3 bases are TGTGCCAGCAGCCCCGGGACAGAAGAAAAACTGTTTTTT. Translation gives CASSPGTEEKLFF. V is TRBV7-2 and J is TRBJ1-4, with 7 bases identical to TRBD1. Germline V gene lookup returns CDR1 SGHTA and CDR2 FQGNSA. Trimming cost V 5 bases and J 8 bases; bases outside gene matches: 5. The CDR3 sequence is 13 residues long.

The gene calls are TRBV3-1 (or the pseudogene TRBV3-2) and TRBJ2-1; D perhaps matches TRBD2 (6 bases). This CDR3 is built from 16 residues. V lost 4 bases and J 0 bases, leaving 13 bases between the germline ends. CDR1 and CDR2 (germline): LGHDT, YNNKEL (reference sequence). The CDR3 here is CASSPRRGPSYNEQFF. CDR3 sequence (DNA): TGTGCCAGCAGCCCCCGGAGGGGACCCTCCTACAATGAGCAGTTCTTC.

This chain links TRBV6-5 with TRBJ2-5, with D possibly TRBD1 on 5 matching bases. Germline V gene sequence: CDR1 MNHEY, CDR2 SVGAGI. Trimming took 7 bases from V and 3 from J, leaving 12 bases between them. This CDR3 has 13 amino acids. The CDR3 spells CASKKGLKETQYF. CDR3 DNA sequence: TGTGCCAGCAAGAAGGGGCTAAAAGAGACCCAGTACTTC.

The rearrangement uses TRBV7-8 and TRBJ2-5, with D possibly TRBD1 on 7 matching bases. V was pared by 1 base and J by 5 bases, with 14 bases between. The germline gives CDR1 SGHVS, CDR2 FQNEAQ. The CDR3 spans 15 residues. The CDR3 bases are TGTGCCAGCAGCTTAGGCAGGGGGGAAGGGGAGACCCAGTACTTC. Its translation is CASSLGRGEGETQYF.

The chain couples TRBV9 to TRBJ2-7; 9 bases are a match to TRBD1. CDR3 length: 15 residues. J lost 7 bases, V lost 4 bases, and 12 bases had no gene match. Germline values: CDR1 SGDLS, CDR2 YYNGEE. The CDR3 is CASSPVGGQGKEQYF. The CDR3 DNA reads as TGTGCCAGCAGCCCCGTAGGAGGACAGGGGAAGGAGCAGTACTTC.

The rearrangement uses TRBV19 and TRBJ2-1; tentative D call: TRBD1 (5 bases). V dropped 3 bases and J dropped 2 bases, with 5 bases sitting between them. Per germline, CDR1 LNHDA and CDR2 SQIVND (reference sequence). CDR3 length: 13 residues. The DNA of the CDR3 is TGTGCCAGTAGTATGGGGCCCTACAATGAGCAGTTCTTC. It encodes CASSMGPYNEQFF.

This chain connects TRBV12-3 or TRBV12-4 to TRBJ2-5, with no clear D. This CDR3 has 11 amino acids. Between the trimmed V and J ends, which lost 5 bases and 4 bases, there was a span of 5 bases. The CDR3 sequence: CASSRRETQYF. For the CDR3, the DNA is TGTGCCAGCAGTCGCAGAGAGACCCAGTACTTC.

The chain uses TRBV20-1 and TRBJ2-5; 12 bases fit TRBD2. The CDR3 length is 15 residues. Germline assignment: CDR1 DFQATT and CDR2 SNEGSKA (reference sequence). Trimming at V came to 3 bases and at J to 4 bases, leaving 6 bases not matched to a gene. CDR3 nucleotides: TGCAGTGCTAGTCGACTAGCGGGGGCGGGAGAGACCCAGTACTTC. Its protein is CSASRLAGAGETQYF.

Only a few counts were recorded for this clone. The chain employs TRBV4-1 and TRBJ1-2; the match to TRBD1 covers 9 bases. The V segment lost 3 bases and the J segment 4 bases; nucleotides outside the gene matches: 6. The CDR3 extends over 15 amino acids. Germline V gene data show CDR1 as MGHRA and CDR2 as YSYEKL. CDR3 DNA sequence: TGCGCCAGCAGCCACGCGGGACAGGGAGTCTATGGCTACACCTTC. Its protein is CASSHAGQGVYGYTF.

This sequence joins TRBV12-5 and TRBJ1-1; D may be TRBD1 (5 bases). The CDR3 runs to 15 residues. Germline CDR1 and CDR2: LGHNT and FRNRAP. Trimming took 6 bases from V and 4 from J, leaving 18 bases between them. Here the CDR3 reads CASGPIQGVITEAFF. CDR3 bases: TGTGCTAGTGGGCCGATCCAAGGGGTTATCACTGAAGCTTTCTTT.

This chain connects TRBV10-3 to TRBJ2-5; D remains unclear. V dropped 0 bases and J dropped 5 bases, with 10 bases sitting between them. CDR1 is ENHRY and CDR2 is SYGVKD in the germline V gene. The CDR3 is 14 residues long. CDR3 sequence reads: CAISESPGYETQYF. CDR3 DNA: TGTGCCATCAGTGAGTCGCCAGGATACGAGACCCAGTACTTC.

V and J are TRBV28 and TRBJ1-4, with 8 bases that match TRBD1. Germline assignment: CDR1 MDHEN and CDR2 SYDVKM. The CDR3 is 16 residues long. The V and J ends lost 7 bases and 7 bases, in that order; junction bases with no gene match: 14. CDR3 region: CASTGLFRGQVEKLFF. DNA for the CDR3: TGTGCCAGCACCGGCCTTTTCAGGGGGCAAGTTGAAAAACTGTTTTTT.

The chain recombines TRBV6-5 with TRBJ2-7; 8 bases line up with TRBD2. The CDR3 is 14 residues long. Germline lookup yields CDR1 MNHEY and CDR2 SVGAGI. V lost 10 bases, J lost 3 bases, and 11 bases stayed unmatched. CDR3 nucleotide sequence: TGTGCCACCCGGGTGCTGGCGGGGGGCTACGAGCAGTACTTC. It codes for CATRVLAGGYEQYF.

This clone occurred once. The V gene is TRBV6-5, the J gene TRBJ2-3, with 8 bases that match TRBD1. CDR3 length equals 15 residues. J gave up 6 bases and V 5 bases, and 10 bases lay outside the gene matches. Per the germline V gene, CDR1 is MNHEY and CDR2 is SVGAGI. The CDR3 region is CASSLGQGPGDTQYF. CDR3 DNA sequence: TGTGCCAGCAGTCTCGGACAGGGCCCGGGGGATACGCAGTATTTT.

The chain combines TRBV5-5 with TRBJ1-4; TRBD1 aligns across 7 bases. CDR3 length: 15 amino acids. Germline V gene lookup returns CDR1 SGHKS and CDR2 YYEKEE (reference sequence). J lost 0 bases, V lost 2 bases, and 1 base had no gene match. For the CDR3, the DNA is TGTGCCAGCAGCTTAGGGGGCCCAACTAATGAAAAACTGTTTTTT. This translates into CASSLGGPTNEKLFF.

The gene calls are TRBV5-1 and TRBJ1-1, with D uncertain. Germline-derived CDR1 and CDR2 are SGHRS and YFSETQ. V dropped 2 bases and J dropped 7 bases, with 15 bases sitting between them. CDR3 length equals 14 residues. CDR3 region: CASSLMEEPGEAFF. The CDR3 region has the DNA TGCGCCAGCAGCTTAATGGAGGAGCCGGGTGAAGCTTTCTTT.

In this sample, this clone turned up a few times. V and J are TRBV7-2 and TRBJ1-2; D remains ambiguous. This CDR3 is 15 amino acids long. The germline V and J ends were trimmed by 1 base and 6 bases, with 15 bases remaining between them. From germline, CDR1 is SGHTA and CDR2 FQGNSA. In DNA form, the CDR3 reads TGTGCCAGCAGCTTAGGACCCTCGGGTAGCGATGGCTACACCTTC. It encodes CASSLGPSGSDGYTF.

The V gene is TRBV2, the J gene TRBJ1-5; 7 bases line up with TRBD1. This CDR3 is 16 amino acids long. With V trimmed by 1 base and J by 2 bases, 5 bases remained unmatched. Germline-derived CDR1 and CDR2 are SNHLY and FYNNEI. The CDR3 coding sequence is TGTGCCAGCAGTGAAGAGGGGGCGAGTGGCAATCAGCCCCAGCATTTT. Its translation: CASSEEGASGNQPQHF.